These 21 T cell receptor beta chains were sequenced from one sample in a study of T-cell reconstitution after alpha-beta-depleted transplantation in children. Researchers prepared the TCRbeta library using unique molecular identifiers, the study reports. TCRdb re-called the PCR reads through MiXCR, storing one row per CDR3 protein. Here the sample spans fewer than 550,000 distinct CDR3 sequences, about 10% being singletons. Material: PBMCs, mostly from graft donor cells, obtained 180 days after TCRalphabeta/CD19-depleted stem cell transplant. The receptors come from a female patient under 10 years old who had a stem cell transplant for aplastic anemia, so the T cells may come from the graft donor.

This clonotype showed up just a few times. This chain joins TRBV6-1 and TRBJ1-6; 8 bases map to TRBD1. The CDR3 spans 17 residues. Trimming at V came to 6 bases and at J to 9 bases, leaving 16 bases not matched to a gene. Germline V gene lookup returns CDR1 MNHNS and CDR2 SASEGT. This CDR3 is CASRRFLTGELASPLHF. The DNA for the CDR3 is TGTGCCAGCAGGCGTTTCCTGACAGGGGAATTGGCTTCACCCCTCCACTTT.

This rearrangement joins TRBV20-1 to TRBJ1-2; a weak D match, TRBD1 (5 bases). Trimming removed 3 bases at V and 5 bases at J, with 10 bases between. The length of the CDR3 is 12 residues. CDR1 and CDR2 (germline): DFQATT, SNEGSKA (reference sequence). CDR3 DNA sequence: TGCAGTGCTAGGGGGCAGATTTATGGCTACACCTTC. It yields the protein CSARGQIYGYTF.

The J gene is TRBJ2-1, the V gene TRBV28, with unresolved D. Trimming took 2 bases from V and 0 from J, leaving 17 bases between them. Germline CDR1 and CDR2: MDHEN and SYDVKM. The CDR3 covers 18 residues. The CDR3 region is CASSLDRSAVSSYNEQFF. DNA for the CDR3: TGTGCCAGCAGTTTAGATAGGTCGGCTGTGAGCTCCTACAATGAGCAGTTCTTC.

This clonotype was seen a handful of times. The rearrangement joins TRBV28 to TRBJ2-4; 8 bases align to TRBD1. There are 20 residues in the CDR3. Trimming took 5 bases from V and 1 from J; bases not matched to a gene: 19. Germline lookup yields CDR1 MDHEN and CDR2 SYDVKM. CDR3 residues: CASSVLPGGARVLAKNIQYF. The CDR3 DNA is TGTGCCAGCAGTGTTCTCCCAGGGGGCGCGAGGGTTCTGGCCAAAAACATTCAGTACTTC.

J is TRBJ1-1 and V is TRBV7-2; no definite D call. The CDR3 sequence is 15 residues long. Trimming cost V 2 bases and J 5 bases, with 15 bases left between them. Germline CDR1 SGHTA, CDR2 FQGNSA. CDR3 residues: CASSLSVRVLTEAFF. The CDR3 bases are TGTGCCAGCAGCTTATCGGTTAGGGTCCTTACTGAAGCTTTCTTT.

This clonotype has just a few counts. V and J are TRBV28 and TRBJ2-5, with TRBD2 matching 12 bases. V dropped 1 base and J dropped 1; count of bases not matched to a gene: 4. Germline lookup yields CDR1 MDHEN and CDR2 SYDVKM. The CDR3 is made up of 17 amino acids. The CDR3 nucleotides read TGTGCCAGCAGTTTATCCGGACTAGCGGGGACCCAAGAGACCCAGTACTTC. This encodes CASSLSGLAGTQETQYF.

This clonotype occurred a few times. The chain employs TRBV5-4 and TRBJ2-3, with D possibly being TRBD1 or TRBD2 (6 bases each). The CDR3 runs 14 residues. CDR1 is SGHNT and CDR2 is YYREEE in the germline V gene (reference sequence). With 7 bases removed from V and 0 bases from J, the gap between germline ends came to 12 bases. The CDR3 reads CASRGTLSTDTQYF. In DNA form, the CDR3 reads TGTGCCAGCCGCGGGACACTTAGCACAGATACGCAGTATTTT.

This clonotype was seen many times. The CDR3 sequence: CASSFGEYEQYV. In DNA, the CDR3 is TGTGCCAGCAGCTTTGGAGAGTACGAGCAGTACGTC. The V gene is TRBV5-6, the J gene TRBJ2-7; D unresolved. Germline values: CDR1 SGHDT, CDR2 YYEEEE. The CDR3 contains 12 residues. V lost 2 bases and J lost 4, with 7 bases in between.

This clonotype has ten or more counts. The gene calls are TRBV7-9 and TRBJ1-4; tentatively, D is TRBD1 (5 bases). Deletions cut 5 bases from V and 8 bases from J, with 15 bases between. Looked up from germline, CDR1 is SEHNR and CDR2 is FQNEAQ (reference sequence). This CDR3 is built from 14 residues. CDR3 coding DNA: TGTGCCAGCAGCCCCGTGGGGGATGGGGAAAAACTGTTTTTT. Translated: CASSPVGDGEKLFF.

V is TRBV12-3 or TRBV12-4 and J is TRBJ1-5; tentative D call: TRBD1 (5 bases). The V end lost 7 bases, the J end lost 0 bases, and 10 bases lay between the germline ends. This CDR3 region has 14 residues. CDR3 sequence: CASTLRGSNQPQHF. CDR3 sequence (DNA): TGTGCCAGCACCCTAAGGGGTAGCAATCAGCCCCAGCATTTT.

For the CDR3, the DNA is TGTGCCAGCAGTTCCCGGGCCGGGGAGCTGTTTTTT. Protein: CASSSRAGELFF. The rearrangement joins TRBV27 to TRBJ2-2; D is unresolved. Germline values: CDR1 MNHEY, CDR2 SMNVEV (reference sequence). V was trimmed by 4 bases and J by 6 bases, leaving 6 bases between them. This CDR3 is built from 12 residues.

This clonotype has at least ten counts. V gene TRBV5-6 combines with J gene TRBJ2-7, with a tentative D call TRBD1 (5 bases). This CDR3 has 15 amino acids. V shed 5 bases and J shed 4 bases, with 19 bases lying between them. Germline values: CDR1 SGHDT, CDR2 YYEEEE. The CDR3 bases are TGTGCCAGCAGTTCCCGGACACCGATTTCGTACGAGCAGTACTTC. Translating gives CASSSRTPISYEQYF. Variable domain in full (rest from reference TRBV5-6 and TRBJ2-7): DAGVTQSPTHLIKTRGQQVTLRCSPKSGHDTVSWYQQALGQGPQFIFQYYEEEERQRGNFPDRFSGHQFPNYSSELNVNALLLGDSALYLCASSSRTPISYEQYFGPGTRLTVT.

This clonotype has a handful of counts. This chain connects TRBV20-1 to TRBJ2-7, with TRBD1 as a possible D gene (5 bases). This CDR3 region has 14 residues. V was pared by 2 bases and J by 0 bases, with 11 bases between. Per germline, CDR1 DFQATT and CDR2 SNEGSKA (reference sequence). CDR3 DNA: TGCAGTGCTAGATGGTCTCAGGGCTCCTACGAGCAGTACTTC. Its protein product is CSARWSQGSYEQYF.

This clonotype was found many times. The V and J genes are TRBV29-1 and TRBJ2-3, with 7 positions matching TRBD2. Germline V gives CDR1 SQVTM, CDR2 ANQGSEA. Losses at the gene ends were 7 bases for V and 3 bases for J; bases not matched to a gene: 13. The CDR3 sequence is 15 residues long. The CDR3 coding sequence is TGCAGCGCTCGAATAGGAGCGGGAATGACAGATACGCAGTATTTT. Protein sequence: CSARIGAGMTDTQYF.

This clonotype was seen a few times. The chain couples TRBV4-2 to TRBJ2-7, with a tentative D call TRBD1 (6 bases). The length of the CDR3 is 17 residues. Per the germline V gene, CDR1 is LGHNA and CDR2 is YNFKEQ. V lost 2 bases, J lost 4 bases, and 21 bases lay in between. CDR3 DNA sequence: TGTGCCAGCAGCCAACCAAATTCCCGGCTACAGGGTTACGAGCAGTACGTC. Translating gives CASSQPNSRLQGYEQYV.

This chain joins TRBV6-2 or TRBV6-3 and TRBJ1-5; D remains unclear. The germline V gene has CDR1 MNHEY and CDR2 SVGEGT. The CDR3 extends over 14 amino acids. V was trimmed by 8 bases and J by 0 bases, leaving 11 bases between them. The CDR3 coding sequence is TGTGCCAGCCATTGGGCAAGTAGCAATCAGCCCCAGCATTTT. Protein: CASHWASSNQPQHF.

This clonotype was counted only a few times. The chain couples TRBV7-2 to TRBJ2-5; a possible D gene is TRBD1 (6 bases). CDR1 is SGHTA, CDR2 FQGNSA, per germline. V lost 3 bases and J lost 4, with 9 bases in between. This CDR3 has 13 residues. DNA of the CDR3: TGTGCCAGCAGCTTCAGGGGCTTAGAGACCCAGTACTTC. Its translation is CASSFRGLETQYF.

Here the CDR3 DNA reads TGTGCCAGCAGTTTTTTCGGCCAGAGGAGTGGCTACACCTTC. Its protein is CASSFFGQRSGYTF. The genes are TRBV12-3 or TRBV12-4 and TRBJ1-2; no definite D call. V lost 3 bases to trimming and J lost 7 bases, with 15 bases between them. The CDR3 is 14 amino acids.

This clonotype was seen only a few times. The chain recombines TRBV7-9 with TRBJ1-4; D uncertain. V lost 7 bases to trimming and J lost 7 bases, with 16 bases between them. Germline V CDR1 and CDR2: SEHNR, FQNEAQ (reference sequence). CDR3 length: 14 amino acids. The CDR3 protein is CASTDWQEPEKLFF. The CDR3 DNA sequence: TGTGCCAGCACCGACTGGCAGGAACCTGAAAAACTGTTTTTT.

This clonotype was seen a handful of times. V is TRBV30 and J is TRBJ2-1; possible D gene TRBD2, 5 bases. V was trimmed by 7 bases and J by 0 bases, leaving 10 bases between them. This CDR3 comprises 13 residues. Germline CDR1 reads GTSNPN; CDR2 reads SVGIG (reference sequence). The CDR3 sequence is CASSGISYNEQFF. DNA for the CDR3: TGTGCCTCCTCGGGAATCTCCTACAATGAGCAGTTCTTC.

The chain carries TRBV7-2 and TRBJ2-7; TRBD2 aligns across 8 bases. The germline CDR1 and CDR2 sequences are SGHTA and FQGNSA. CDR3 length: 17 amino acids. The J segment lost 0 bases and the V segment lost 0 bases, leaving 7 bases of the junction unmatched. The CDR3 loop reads CASSLALREGLSYEQYF. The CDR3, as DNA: TGTGCCAGCAGCTTAGCGCTCCGGGAGGGCCTCTCCTACGAGCAGTACTTC.